A selection of T cell receptor beta chains follows, all from one sample in a study of CD8 T cells in ankylosing spondylitis. TCRdb re-called the 5' RACE reads with MiXCR, one entry per CDR3 protein. The table records about 150,000 distinct CDR3 sequences, approximately 10% of them present only once. The material sequenced was blood, either unsorted or a sorted T cell fraction (not recorded which). The receptors here all came from a female donor with ankylosing spondylitis or in good health (not recorded which). Both conserved end residues are part of each CDR3. The D gene is left open where the match is weak. Expanded clones are given a class, and other clones once, few, many or no size at all.

d_call	v_call	j_call	clone_size	cdr3_nt	cdr3_aa
.	TRBV29-1	TRBJ2-6	few	TGCAGCGTTAGAAGCCCAACCTCTGGGGCCAACGTCCTGACTTTC	CSVRSPTSGANVLTF
TRBD2	TRBV6-1	TRBJ2-3	.	TGTGCCAGCAATAATCTAGCGGGAGATACGCAGTATTTT	CASNNLAGDTQYF
.	TRBV6-2/TRBV6-3	TRBJ1-5	many	TGTGCCAGCAGTTACGATCGGGAACAGCCCCAGCATTTT	CASSYDREQPQHF
TRBD1	TRBV12-3/TRBV12-4	TRBJ2-1	few	TGTGCCAGCAGTTCAAGGACAGGGTCCTACAATGAGCAGTTCTTC	CASSSRTGSYNEQFF
.	TRBV21-1	TRBJ1-5	.	.	CASSKVGAGARSNQPQHF
.	TRBV10-3	TRBJ2-5	many	TGTGCCATCAGTGAGTCGAAAGAGACCCAGTACTTC	CAISESKETQYF
TRBD2	TRBV5-1	TRBJ2-5	many	TGCGCCAGCAGACCTTGGCCTAGCGGAGAGACCCAGTACTTC	CASRPWPSGETQYF
TRBD2	TRBV20-1	TRBJ2-1	many	TGCAGTGCTGGGGGGGACGGAGTAGCGGATCGTGATGAGCAGTTCTTC	CSAGGDGVADRDEQFF
.	TRBV6-1	TRBJ2-1	few	TGTGCCAGCAGACCAGCCGGGACCTTGAATGAGCAGTTCTTC	CASRPAGTLNEQFF
.	TRBV7-2	TRBJ2-7	many	TGTGCCAGCAGCTTAGTTGTCGGGGCCGAGCAGTACTTC	CASSLVVGAEQYF
.	TRBV2	TRBJ1-5	few	TGTGCCAGCATGTATGCCAGCAATCAGCCCCAGCATTTT	CASMYASNQPQHF
.	TRBV27	TRBJ2-4	.	TGTGCCAGCTCGGGGGCTCTAGCCAAAAACATTCAGTACTTC	CASSGALAKNIQYF
.	TRBV5-1	TRBJ2-3	.	TGCGCCAGCAGCCTTTATGGGTACAGTCTCACAGATACGCAGTATTTT	CASSLYGYSLTDTQYF
TRBD1	TRBV5-1	TRBJ2-2	.	TGCGCCAGCAGCCAGGGACAGAGGGCCGGCGGGGAGCTGTTTTTT	CASSQGQRAGGELFF
TRBD1	TRBV18	TRBJ2-1	few	TGTGCCAGCTCACCAACAGGGGAGAACTACAATGAGCAGTTCTTC	CASSPTGENYNEQFF
.	TRBV5-1	TRBJ1-2	many	TGCGCCAGCAGCTTGAGATCAGGGCTCCACTATGGCTACACCTTC	CASSLRSGLHYGYTF
TRBD1	TRBV29-1	TRBJ1-2	many	TGCAGCGTTGATGTGGCAGGGGGAGGCTACACCTTC	CSVDVAGGGYTF
.	TRBV29-1	TRBJ2-3	few	TGCAGCGTTGAAGATAATAAGGGAAGGGATTTT	CSVEDNKGRDF
.	TRBV12-3/TRBV12-4	TRBJ1-5	many	TGTGCCAGCAGTCAGACAGCGAGCGGTCAGCCCCAGCATTTT	CASSQTASGQPQHF
TRBD2	TRBV5-6	TRBJ2-7	many	TGTGCCAGCATCGCATCCGGGACTAGCGGGATCTACGAGCAGTACTTC	CASIASGTSGIYEQYF
.	TRBV4-1	TRBJ2-2	many	TGCGCCAGCAGCCAAGAGTACAGCTACACCGGGGAGCTGTTTTTT	CASSQEYSYTGELFF
.	TRBV20-1	TRBJ1-1	few	TGCAGTGCTAGAGATCGGGGGGGCGTTAACCAAGCTTTCTTT	CSARDRGGVNQAFF
.	TRBV30	TRBJ2-5	few	TGTGCCTGGAGTGTAAACCGGGAGAAGACCCAGTACTTC	CAWSVNREKTQYF
.	TRBV15	TRBJ1-5	many	TGTGCCACCACCCCAGGTACGGGTAGCAATCAGCCCCAGCATTTT	CATTPGTGSNQPQHF
.	TRBV29-1	TRBJ1-5	many	TGCAGCGTTGAAGGTACAGGTTACAATCAGCCCCAGCATTTT	CSVEGTGYNQPQHF
.	TRBV6-5	TRBJ1-1	many	TGTGCCAGCAGTCCGCGTGACGCCCGCGCTCGTGAAGCTTTCTTT	CASSPRDARAREAFF
.	TRBV29-1	TRBJ1-1	many	TGCAGCGGGATGGGGAACACTGAAGCTTTCTTT	CSGMGNTEAFF
TRBD2	TRBV7-6	TRBJ2-5	many	TGTGCCAGCAGCCAAACCACTAGCGTGGAGACCCAGTACTTC	CASSQTTSVETQYF